The 16 T cell receptor beta chains presented below share a single source sample, sequenced in a study of control samples from healthy donors and cancer patients. The data were produced by immunoSEQ multiplex PCR, yet TCRdb's version contains in-frame clones alone and is incomplete. This sample has roughly 400,000 clones, with more than 80% found just once. Sequenced material: PBMCs. Receptor source: a man between 35 and 55 years old with head and neck cancer.

The rearrangement uses TRBV7-9 and TRBJ1-4, with D hard to call. The CDR3 runs 12 residues. The V gene's germline CDR1 is SEHNR and CDR2 FQNEAQ (reference sequence). V gave up 4 bases and J gave up 4 bases, with 4 bases separating them. The CDR3 here is CASSSFNEKLFF. CDR3 in DNA: TGTGCCAGCAGCTCCTTTAATGAAAAACTGTTTTTT.

The V gene is TRBV28, the J gene TRBJ2-3; 7 bases fit TRBD2. V lost 1 base, J lost 5 bases, and 9 bases stayed unmatched. The germline gives CDR1 MDHEN, CDR2 SYDVKM. The length of the CDR3 is 16 residues. CDR3 nucleotides: TGTGCCAGCAGTTTATCCACTAGCGTTAGAGGAGATACGCAGTATTTT. Its protein product is CASSLSTSVRGDTQYF. Drawing the rest from reference TRBV28 and TRBJ2-3, the complete variable domain is DVKVTQSSRYLVKRTGEKVFLECVQDMDHENMFWYRQDPGLGLRLIYFSYDVKMKEKGDIPEGYSVSREKKERFSLILESASTNQTSMYLCASSLSTSVRGDTQYFGPGTRLTVL.

The rearrangement uses TRBV18 and TRBJ2-2; perhaps TRBD2 as D (6 bases). Germline CDR1 reads KGHSH; CDR2 reads LQKENI. The CDR3 consists of 15 residues. The germline V and J ends were trimmed by 0 bases and 4 bases, with 9 bases remaining between them. The CDR3 loop reads CASSPPGGITGELFF. In nucleotides, the CDR3 is TGTGCCAGCTCACCACCGGGGGGAATCACCGGGGAGCTGTTTTTT.

V is TRBV2 and J is TRBJ1-6, with unresolved D. The CDR3 spans 13 residues. Germline assignment: CDR1 SNHLY and CDR2 FYNNEI. V lost 7 bases to trimming and J lost 4 bases, with 8 bases between them. The CDR3 loop is CASTPGYNSPLHF. The CDR3 DNA sequence: TGTGCCAGCACGCCCGGGTATAATTCACCCCTCCACTTT.

The CDR3 nucleotides are TGTGCCTGGCGAAAACGGGGACTAGCGGGAGATACCGGGGAGCTGTTTTTT. Translated: CAWRKRGLAGDTGELFF. The rearrangement joins TRBV30 to TRBJ2-2; 14 bases align to TRBD2. Germline loops: CDR1 GTSNPN, CDR2 SVGIG (reference sequence). Germline trimming cut 5 bases from V and 5 bases from J; bases unmatched to any gene: 10. This CDR3 has 17 residues.

The chain is built from TRBV12-3 or TRBV12-4 and TRBJ2-7, with unresolved D. This CDR3 region has 13 residues. V lost 11 bases and J lost 0, with 14 bases in between. The CDR3 loop reads CASGPASSYEQYF. The CDR3 DNA is TGTGCCTCCGGCCCCGCTAGCTCCTACGAGCAGTACTTC.

The rearrangement uses TRBV19 and TRBJ2-5; D is ambiguous. Germline CDR1 reads LNHDA; CDR2 reads SQIVND (reference sequence). V was cut by 3 bases and J by 4 bases, with 12 bases left in between. The CDR3 length is 14 residues. CDR3: CASSMNHLVETQYF. The CDR3 DNA is TGTGCCAGTAGTATGAATCATCTGGTAGAGACCCAGTACTTC.

V gene TRBV6-5 combines with J gene TRBJ2-7; TRBD1 matches 8 bases. The CDR3 loop spans 12 amino acids. From germline, CDR1 is MNHEY and CDR2 SVGAGI. Unmatched junction bases numbered 6, after V lost 10 bases and J lost 4 bases. Written as DNA, the CDR3 is TGTGCCATCGAACAGGGGGGATACGAGCAGTACTTC. Protein product: CAIEQGGYEQYF.

The genes are TRBV11-2 and TRBJ1-1; perhaps TRBD1 as D (5 bases). This CDR3 is 11 amino acids long. With 4 bases removed from V and 7 bases from J, the gap between germline ends came to 7 bases. Germline loops: CDR1 SGHAT, CDR2 FQNNGV. The CDR3 coding sequence is TGTGCCAGCAGCTCGGGGGTTGAAGCTTTCTTT. This translates into CASSSGVEAFF.

CDR3 residues: CASSSGTGVADTQYF. Written as DNA, the CDR3 is TGTGCCAGCAGCTCCGGGACAGGGGTTGCAGATACGCAGTATTTT. The rearrangement joins TRBV5-6 to TRBJ2-3; 10 bases agree with TRBD1. Germline CDR1 reads SGHDT; CDR2 reads YYEEEE. V lost 3 bases and J lost 4; bases outside the gene matches: 5. This CDR3 region has 15 residues.

The V call is TRBV29-1, the J call TRBJ1-5; 8 bases are a match to TRBD1. The V segment lost 5 bases and the J segment 6 bases; nucleotides outside the gene matches: 9. The CDR3 has 14 residues. Per germline, CDR1 SQVTM and CDR2 ANQGSEA. As DNA, the CDR3 is TGCAGCGTTTCCCTGGACAGGGACGGTCAGCCCCAGCATTTT. Translated: CSVSLDRDGQPQHF.

The gene calls are TRBV5-1 and TRBJ1-3, with D unclear. Per the germline V gene, CDR1 is SGHRS and CDR2 is YFSETQ. Trimming took 0 bases from V and 2 from J, leaving 12 bases between them. The CDR3 runs 16 residues. CDR3 protein: CASSLDAGLTGNTIYF. Here the CDR3 DNA reads TGCGCCAGCAGCTTGGACGCGGGGTTAACTGGAAACACCATATATTTT.

J is TRBJ1-1 and V is TRBV9, with unresolved D. CDR1 is SGDLS, CDR2 YYNGEE, per germline. V gave up 0 bases and J gave up 4 bases, with 16 bases separating them. The CDR3 is 16 residues long. The CDR3 reads CASSVARGGVGTEAFF. CDR3 in DNA: TGTGCCAGCAGCGTAGCCCGGGGAGGAGTTGGCACTGAAGCTTTCTTT. Looking up the rest from reference TRBV9 and TRBJ1-1 gives the full variable domain: DSGVTQTPKHLITATGQRVTLRCSPRSGDLSVYWYQQSLDQGLQFLIQYYNGEERAKGNILERFSAQQFPDLHSELNLSSLELGDSALYFCASSVARGGVGTEAFFGQGTRLTVV.

This rearrangement joins TRBV30 to TRBJ2-2, with D possibly being TRBD1 (5 bases). V lost 1 base to trimming and J lost 8 bases, with 8 bases between them. Germline CDR1 GTSNPN, CDR2 SVGIG (reference sequence). CDR3 length equals 12 residues. CDR3 residues: CAWSAGPGELFF. CDR3 sequence (DNA): TGTGCCTGGAGTGCAGGGCCGGGGGAGCTGTTTTTT.

This chain uses TRBV2 with TRBJ2-2, with D possibly TRBD2 on 6 matching bases. The CDR3 is made up of 17 amino acids. Trimming shortened V by 6 bases and J by 0 bases, and 17 bases separated the two germline ends. Germline CDR1 SNHLY, CDR2 FYNNEI. DNA for the CDR3: TGTGCCAGCAGCCTTTTAACCGGGACTTCGAACACCGGGGAGCTGTTTTTT. Amino acids: CASSLLTGTSNTGELFF.

The chain recombines TRBV5-3 with TRBJ2-1; D ambiguous. TRBV5-3 is sorted into the ORF group, with uncertain function. V was shortened by 0 bases and J by 5 bases, with 3 bases between the two germline ends. This CDR3 spans 12 amino acids. The chain's CDR3 is CARSLENNEQFF. The CDR3 region has the DNA TGTGCCAGAAGCTTGGAGAACAATGAGCAGTTCTTC.